This TCR beta chain derives from a study of T cell changes during pregnancy in multiple sclerosis. The data were produced by immunoSEQ multiplex PCR, yet TCRdb's version contains in-frame clones alone and is incomplete. The sample shows roughly 100,000 clones, roughly nine tenths of them seen only once. This sequence originates from a female donor with multiple sclerosis, enrolled in a pregnancy study. The source was peripheral blood, collected before pregnancy.

The CDR3 reads CASSQDRQAGITEAFF. CDR3 sequence (DNA): TGCGCCAGCAGCCAAGATCGGCAGGCCGGAATTACTGAAGCTTTCTTT. The chain joins TRBV4-1 to TRBJ1-1; D gene ambiguous. Germline assignment: CDR1 MGHRA and CDR2 YSYEKL. The CDR3 contains 16 residues. With 0 bases removed from V and 5 bases from J, the gap between germline ends came to 16 bases.